This T cell receptor beta chain was profiled in a study of blood T cells in healthy people across ages. Germline loops: CDR1 DFQATT, CDR2 SNEGSKA (reference sequence). This CDR3 contains 14 residues. Trimming took 0 bases from V and 3 from J; bases not matched to a gene: 5. Whole-study findings and limits: PBMCs went unsorted, and a conclusive naive versus antigen-experienced comparison was therefore prevented. It was held that the diversity estimates obtained from one million T cells were underestimates. Fewer expanded clones and more diversity marked long-lived versus aged donors.

The authors ran a second PCR of 7 to 11 cycles using a sample-barcoded 5' primer and a J-beta primer mix. The template-switch adaptor was a 5' adaptor with 12 random nucleotides. It tagged each cDNA molecule. Using its own MiXCR run on the 5' RACE reads, TCRdb lists one record per CDR3 protein. The sample yields 850,000 to 1,000,000 distinct CDR3 sequences, 51% seen once. Of note for this clonotype: No antigen is known for it.

The sequence came from a woman aged 60-75 years in good health. The sample comprised blood. The rearrangement links TRBV20-1 to TRBJ2-7; 7 bases align to TRBD1. CDR3 amino acids: CSARDAGGSYEQYF. The CDR3 DNA reads TGCAGTGCTAGAGATGCAGGGGGAAGCTACGAGCAGTACTTC.